This passage covers 32 T cell receptor beta chains from one sample sequenced in a study of T cell responses to AZD1222 COVID-19 vaccine. Sequencing was performed with immunoSEQ multiplex PCR; in TCRdb, only in-frame clones are kept and a portion is missing. The sample includes 65,000 to 80,000 clones, roughly 87% of them seen just once. The specimen was peripheral blood, collected on day 0 of AZD1222 vaccination. The receptors were sampled from an adult in good health.

Written as DNA, the CDR3 is TGTGCCAGCAGCCCTAGCCGGACAGGGGAAGTCTATTACAATGAGCAGTTCTTC. Its protein product is CASSPSRTGEVYYNEQFF. The rearrangement uses TRBV7-8 and TRBJ2-1; 9 bases are a match to TRBD1. CDR1 is SGHVS and CDR2 is FQNEAQ in the germline V gene. The junction had 15 bases not matched to a gene; V was cut back by 5 bases and J by 4 bases. The length of the CDR3 is 18 residues. Filled out from reference TRBV7-8 and TRBJ2-1, the complete variable domain reads GAGVSQSPRYKVAKRGQDVALRCDPISGHVSLFWYQQALGQGPEFLTYFQNEAQLDKSGLPSDRFFAERPEGSVSTLKIQRTQQEDSAVYLCASSPSRTGEVYYNEQFFGPGTRLTVL.

This chain uses TRBV18 with TRBJ1-1; possible D gene TRBD1, 6 bases. The CDR3 loop spans 16 amino acids. V shed 3 bases and J shed 1 base, with 15 bases lying between them. Germline loops: CDR1 KGHSH, CDR2 LQKENI. CDR3 sequence (DNA): TGTGCCAGCTCACCTTTAGGGGGGGAGTGGAACACTGAAGCTTTCTTT. This translates into CASSPLGGEWNTEAFF. Variable domain in full (rest from reference TRBV18 and TRBJ1-1): NAGVMQNPRHLVRRRGQEARLRCSPMKGHSHVYWYRQLPEEGLKFMVYLQKENIIDESGMPKERFSAEFPKEGPSILRIQQVVRGDSAAYFCASSPLGGEWNTEAFFGQGTRLTVV.

This chain joins TRBV6-1 and TRBJ2-1, with a possible D match to TRBD2 (5 bases). Trimming cost V 1 base and J 8 bases, with 9 bases left between them. In germline, CDR1 is MNHNS, CDR2 SASEGT. The CDR3 is made up of 13 amino acids. For the CDR3, the DNA is TGTGCCAGCAGTGAAGAACGCGGGTATGAGCAGTTCTTC. Residues: CASSEERGYEQFF.

This clone was found a few times. The V gene is TRBV6-6, the J gene TRBJ2-6; 10 positions agree with TRBD1. Germline V gives CDR1 MNHNY, CDR2 SVGAGI (reference sequence). V gave up 5 bases and J gave up 0 bases; unmatched junction bases: 4. This CDR3 contains 17 residues. Here the CDR3 reads CASSRQGAPSGANVLTF. CDR3 nucleotides: TGTGCCAGCAGTCGACAGGGGGCGCCCTCTGGGGCCAACGTCCTGACTTTC.

V is TRBV2 and J is TRBJ1-1, with D unresolved. This CDR3 has 14 residues. Trimming shortened V by 8 bases and J by 0 bases, and 13 bases separated the two germline ends. Germline lookup yields CDR1 SNHLY and CDR2 FYNNEI. This CDR3 reads CASRRVRVNTEAFF. The CDR3 DNA reads as TGTGCCAGCCGAAGGGTGAGGGTGAACACTGAAGCTTTCTTT.

This sequence joins TRBV29-1 and TRBJ2-2; D call uncertain. Between the trimmed V and J ends, which lost 5 bases and 6 bases, there was a span of 13 bases. The germline gives CDR1 SQVTM, CDR2 ANQGSEA. The CDR3 is made up of 13 amino acids. The CDR3 DNA sequence: TGCAGCGTTAATGCCGTTAACTCCGGGGAGCTGTTTTTT. Translation: CSVNAVNSGELFF.

The rearrangement links TRBV28 to TRBJ1-4, with D tentatively TRBD1 (6 bases). Germline CDR1 and CDR2: MDHEN and SYDVKM. V lost 6 bases and J lost 7, with 18 bases in between. This CDR3 spans 15 amino acids. The CDR3 DNA is TGTGCCAGCAGAGGGGGGGGGCCAAAAGTTGAAAAACTGTTTTTT. Translation gives CASRGGGPKVEKLFF.

The CDR3 protein is CASSSLVGPNTEAFF. CDR3 DNA: TGTGCCAGCAGCTCTCTAGTCGGGCCGAACACTGAAGCTTTCTTT. The chain employs TRBV7-3 and TRBJ1-1; D is unresolved. Germline assignment: CDR1 SGHTA and CDR2 FQGTGA. V lost 4 bases, J lost 1 base, and 13 bases lay in between. The CDR3 has 15 residues.

V gene TRBV2 combines with J gene TRBJ2-5; TRBD1 aligns across 9 bases. The V gene's germline CDR1 is SNHLY and CDR2 FYNNEI. V was pared by 6 bases and J by 4 bases, with 3 bases of the junction left unmatched. The CDR3 runs to 13 residues. CDR3: CASSQDRGETQYF. The CDR3 DNA follows: TGTGCCAGCAGCCAGGACAGGGGAGAGACCCAGTACTTC.

The chain has TRBV11-3 and TRBJ2-7; no reliable D call. Trimming left V 1 base short and J 3 bases short, with 7 bases between. The CDR3 consists of 13 residues. From germline, CDR1 is SGHNT and CDR2 YENEEA. CDR3 coding DNA: TGTGCCAGCAGCTTAGCAGTGAGCTACGAGCAGTACTTC. Translated, it gives CASSLAVSYEQYF.

This rearrangement joins TRBV28 to TRBJ1-5; TRBD1 is a possible D gene (6 bases). Germline loops: CDR1 MDHEN, CDR2 SYDVKM. The CDR3 runs to 17 residues. V lost 5 bases and J 1 base, leaving 18 bases between the germline ends. This CDR3 reads CASSPRRAGESNQPQHF. The CDR3 region has the DNA TGTGCCAGCAGTCCTCGGCGGGCAGGGGAGAGCAATCAGCCCCAGCATTTT.

The rearrangement joins TRBV7-2 to TRBJ2-7, with TRBD2 identical over 7 bases. This CDR3 has 15 residues. Germline trimming cut 1 base from V and 4 bases from J; bases unmatched to any gene: 7. The germline CDR1 and CDR2 sequences are SGHTA and FQGNSA. CDR3 loop: CASSLDPGGWYEQYF. CDR3 bases: TGTGCCAGCAGCTTAGATCCGGGGGGTTGGTACGAGCAGTACTTC.

CDR3 DNA: TGCGCCAGCAGCTTGGAATGGGGCAGGGATCAGCCCCAGCATTTT. This codes for CASSLEWGRDQPQHF. The gene calls are TRBV5-1 and TRBJ1-5; a weak D match, TRBD1 (5 bases). V dropped 0 bases and J dropped 5 bases, with 12 bases sitting between them. Germline lookup yields CDR1 SGHRS and CDR2 YFSETQ. The CDR3 is 15 residues long.

The rearrangement joins TRBV29-1 to TRBJ1-2; no clear D. The CDR3 is made up of 12 amino acids. Per germline, CDR1 SQVTM and CDR2 ANQGSEA. Trimming stripped 4 bases from V and 9 bases from J, with 15 bases between. CDR3 loop: CSVGSLLGRYTF. In nucleotides, the CDR3 is TGCAGCGTTGGGAGCCTTTTAGGACGCTACACCTTC.

The chain joins TRBV3-1 (or the pseudogene TRBV3-2) to TRBJ2-1; the match to TRBD2 covers 10 bases. Germline V gene lookup returns CDR1 LGHDT and CDR2 YNNKEL (reference sequence). V dropped 8 bases and J dropped 10; count of bases not matched to a gene: 14. This CDR3 region has 15 residues. CDR3 residues: CASGGTSGTAHEQFF. The CDR3 nucleotides are TGTGCCAGCGGCGGAACTAGCGGGACGGCACACGAGCAGTTCTTC.

The CDR3 DNA reads TGCGCCAGCAGCTTGGTTTTGGGACAAAACACTGAAGCTTTCTTT. Encoded protein: CASSLVLGQNTEAFF. V gene TRBV5-1 combines with J gene TRBJ1-1; maybe TRBD1 (6 bases). From germline, CDR1 is SGHRS and CDR2 YFSETQ. CDR3 length equals 15 residues. The ends were cut back, 0 bases at V and 2 bases at J, with 11 bases in the middle.

Worth noting for this clone: Its ends do not fully match the called genes, so a read error is possible. The gene calls are TRBV10-3 and TRBJ2-1; 8 bases fit TRBD2. Looked up from germline, CDR1 is ENHRY and CDR2 is SYGVKD. CDR3 length equals 15 residues. CDR3 in DNA: TGTGCCATCAGTAAGTCTAGCGGGCTTATAAATGAGCAGTTCTTC. Translation gives CAISKSSGLINEQFF.

The chain carries TRBV4-3 and TRBJ1-1, with D maybe TRBD1 (6 bases). V was pared by 3 bases and J by 1 base, with 15 bases between. Germline-derived CDR1 and CDR2 are LGHNA and YSLEER. The CDR3 is 16 amino acids. The CDR3 protein is CASSQRGGYENTEAFF. CDR3 nucleotide sequence: TGCGCCAGCAGCCAGCGGGGGGGCTACGAGAACACTGAAGCTTTCTTT.

V is TRBV28 and J is TRBJ1-5, with no clear D. Germline V gene lookup returns CDR1 MDHEN and CDR2 SYDVKM. Trimming left V 6 bases short and J 1 base short, with 4 bases between. The CDR3 is 12 amino acids. The CDR3 DNA sequence: TGTGCCAGCAGATGGAGCAATCAGCCCCAGCATTTT. Amino acid sequence: CASRWSNQPQHF.

With regard to this clone: The junction shows a germline mismatch at one end, possibly a read error. This sample includes further DNA sequences coding for the same CDR3. The chain recombines TRBV7-3 with TRBJ1-1, with D possibly TRBD1 on 5 matching bases. The CDR3 is 14 amino acids. From germline, CDR1 is SGHTA and CDR2 FQGTGA. In nucleotides, the CDR3 is TGTGCTAGCAGCTTATGGGGGGTGAACACTGAAGCTTTCTTT. It yields the protein CASSLWGVNTEAFF.

This clone was observed once. This chain joins TRBV4-3 and TRBJ2-2; 7 bases fit TRBD2. The junction had 12 bases not matched to a gene; V was cut back by 5 bases and J by 6 bases. This CDR3 has 16 amino acids. CDR1 is LGHNA, CDR2 YSLEER, per germline. The CDR3 DNA reads as TGCGCCAGCAGCTCGCAGCTAGCGGAGACGGCCGGGGAGCTGTTTTTT. This encodes CASSSQLAETAGELFF.

The chain carries TRBV19 and TRBJ1-4, with TRBD1 matching 8 bases. J was trimmed by 8 bases and V by 7 bases; bases with no gene match: 6. The CDR3 totals 13 residues. Germline CDR1 and CDR2: LNHDA and SQIVND (reference sequence). CDR3 DNA: TGTGCCAGTATGGACAGGGCAAACGAAAAACTGTTTTTT. The encoded protein is CASMDRANEKLFF.

A few counts support this clone. The chain is built from TRBV14 and TRBJ1-2; D is ambiguous. The V gene lost 4 bases and the J gene lost 2 bases, with 8 bases spanning the gap. The germline V gene encodes CDR1 SGHDN and CDR2 FVKESK. This CDR3 region has 13 residues. The CDR3 protein is CASSPTLNYGYTF. Here the CDR3 DNA reads TGTGCCAGCAGCCCGACTCTAAACTATGGCTACACCTTC.

This chain connects TRBV6-5 to TRBJ2-1; unclear D gene. V lost 2 bases and J lost 6, with 8 bases in between. This CDR3 comprises 13 residues. CDR1 is MNHEY and CDR2 is SVGAGI in the germline V gene. CDR3 sequence (DNA): TGTGCCAGCAGTTACGTTTCATCCAATGAGCAGTTCTTC. Residues: CASSYVSSNEQFF.

This clone has more than one count but fewer than ten. The rearrangement links TRBV2 to TRBJ2-2; no firm D call. V lost 6 bases to trimming and J lost 6 bases, with 5 bases between them. This CDR3 has 11 residues. Germline CDR1 reads SNHLY; CDR2 reads FYNNEI. CDR3 region: CASRQPGELFF. Here the CDR3 DNA reads TGTGCCAGCAGACAGCCCGGGGAGCTGTTTTTT.

The rearrangement uses TRBV19 and TRBJ2-7; possible D gene TRBD2, 6 bases. From germline, CDR1 is LNHDA and CDR2 SQIVND (reference sequence). V was shortened by 0 bases and J by 12 bases, with 18 bases between the two germline ends. The CDR3 sequence is 14 residues long. The CDR3 sequence: CASSIDRSSGPAYF. Here the CDR3 DNA reads TGTGCCAGTAGTATAGATAGGAGTAGCGGCCCCGCGTACTTC.

The chain carries TRBV11-3 and TRBJ1-3, with D possibly TRBD1 on 6 matching bases. Germline V CDR1 and CDR2: SGHNT, YENEEA. This CDR3 spans 13 amino acids. Trimming removed 3 bases at V and 8 bases at J, with 11 bases between. The CDR3 nucleotides read TGTGCCAGCAGCTTCGGGGGCGGGGACACCATATATTTT. Encoded protein: CASSFGGGDTIYF.

This chain joins TRBV28 and TRBJ1-5, with D possibly matching TRBD1 (5 bases). The CDR3 has 14 amino acids. The ends were cut back, 6 bases at V and 5 bases at J, with 14 bases in the middle. The V gene's germline CDR1 is MDHEN and CDR2 SYDVKM. This chain's CDR3 is CASRWDWSHQPQHF. The CDR3 nucleotides read TGTGCCAGCAGGTGGGACTGGAGCCATCAGCCCCAGCATTTT.

The chain joins TRBV7-9 to TRBJ2-1, with TRBD2 matching 9 bases. The CDR3 spans 18 residues. V was pared by 5 bases and J by 3 bases, with 14 bases of the junction left unmatched. Per germline, CDR1 SEHNR and CDR2 FQNEAQ (reference sequence). DNA of the CDR3: TGTGCCAGCAGCGGGAACCCTCGCCTAGCGGGATACTACAATGAGCAGTTCTTC. It translates to CASSGNPRLAGYYNEQFF. Filled out from reference TRBV7-9 and TRBJ2-1, the complete variable domain reads DTGVSQNPRHKITKRGQNVTFRCDPISEHNRLYWYRQTLGQGPEFLTYFQNEAQLEKSRLLSDRFSAERPKGSFSTLEIQRTEQGDSAMYLCASSGNPRLAGYYNEQFFGPGTRLTVL.

V is TRBV5-1 and J is TRBJ2-3; TRBD2 agrees at 13 bases. CDR3 length equals 17 residues. The germline gives CDR1 SGHRS, CDR2 YFSETQ. V shed 4 bases, J shed 4 bases, and the junction held 9 bases outside the gene matches. The CDR3 spells CASSRNGLAGDPDTQYF. DNA of the CDR3: TGCGCCAGCAGCCGAAACGGACTAGCGGGAGACCCAGATACGCAGTATTTT. Variable domain in full (rest from reference TRBV5-1 and TRBJ2-3): KAGVTQTPRYLIKTRGQQVTLSCSPISGHRSVSWYQQTPGQGLQFLFEYFSETQRNKGNFPGRFSGRQFSNSRSEMNVSTLELGDSALYLCASSRNGLAGDPDTQYFGPGTRLTVL.

The chain recombines TRBV30 with TRBJ1-2, with TRBD1 as a possible D gene (6 bases). Germline V gene data show CDR1 as GTSNPN and CDR2 as SVGIG (reference sequence). This CDR3 has 13 residues. Trimming removed 0 bases from V and 7 bases from J, with 12 bases in between. For the CDR3, the DNA is TGTGCCTGGAGTGTCTCACAGGGCGGTGGCTACACCTTC. This translates into CAWSVSQGGGYTF.

The V gene is TRBV21-1, the J gene TRBJ1-6; the table's TRBD1 call for D was not verified on the DNA. TRBV21-1 constitutes a pseudogene. The CDR3 runs to 15 residues. The CDR3 region is CAASIRSSYNSPLHF. The CDR3 coding sequence is TGTGCCGCCAGCATCAGAAGCTCCTATAATTCACCCCTCCACTTT.